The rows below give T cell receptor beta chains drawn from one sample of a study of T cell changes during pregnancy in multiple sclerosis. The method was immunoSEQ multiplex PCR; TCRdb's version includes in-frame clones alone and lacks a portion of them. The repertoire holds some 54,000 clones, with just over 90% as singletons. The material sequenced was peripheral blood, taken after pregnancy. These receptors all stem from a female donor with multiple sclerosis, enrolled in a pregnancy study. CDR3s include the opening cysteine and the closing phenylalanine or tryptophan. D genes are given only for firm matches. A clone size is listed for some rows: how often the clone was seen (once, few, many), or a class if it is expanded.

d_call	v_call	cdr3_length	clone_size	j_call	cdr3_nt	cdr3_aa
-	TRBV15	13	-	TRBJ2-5	TGTGCCACCAGCCATGGGGGCAAAGAGACCCAGTACTTC	CATSHGGKETQYF
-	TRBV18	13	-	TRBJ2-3	TGTGCCAGCTCACGCCCGACACCAGATACGCAGTATTTT	CASSRPTPDTQYF
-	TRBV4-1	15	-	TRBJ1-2	TGCGCCAGCAGCCAAGAAAAAACAGGGTGGGGTGGCTACACCTTC	CASSQEKTGWGGYTF
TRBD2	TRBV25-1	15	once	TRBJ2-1	TGTGCCAGCAGCCCCCCCGGACTAGTGGGGTCTGAGCAGTTCTTC	CASSPPGLVGSEQFF
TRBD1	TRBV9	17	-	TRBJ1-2	TGTGCCAGCAGTTCAACAGGGGCCGTGTCTGGAAACTATGGCTACACCTTC	CASSSTGAVSGNYGYTF
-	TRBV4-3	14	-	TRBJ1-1	TGCGCCAGCAGCCAAGATAGATCGGCCGGGGAAGCTTTCTTT	CASSQDRSAGEAFF
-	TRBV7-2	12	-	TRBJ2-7	TGTGCCAGCAGCGTACGACTTCACGAGCAGTACTTC	CASSVRLHEQYF
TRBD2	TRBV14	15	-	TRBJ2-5	TGTGCCAGCAGCCCGCGACTAGCCATTCAAGAGACCCAGTACTTC	CASSPRLAIQETQYF
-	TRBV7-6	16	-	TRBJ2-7	TGTGCCAGCAGCTTATTCCCAGGCGTGATGGGCTACGAGCAGTACTTC	CASSLFPGVMGYEQYF
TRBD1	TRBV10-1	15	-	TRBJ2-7	TGCGCCAGCAGTGGGGGACAGACAACCTTCTACGAGCAGTACTTC	CASSGGQTTFYEQYF
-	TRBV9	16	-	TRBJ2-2	TGTGCCAGCAGCGTTGCCGGACAGATATCACCCGGGGAGCTGTTTTTT	CASSVAGQISPGELFF
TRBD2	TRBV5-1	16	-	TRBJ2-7	TGCGCCAGCAGCCCGGCACAACAGCGGGAGTTTTACGAGCAGTACTTC	CASSPAQQREFYEQYF
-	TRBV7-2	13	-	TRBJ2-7	TGTGCCAGCAGCTTTACAGAACGCTACGAGCAGTACTTC	CASSFTERYEQYF
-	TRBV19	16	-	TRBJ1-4	TGTGCCAGTAGTACTTATGAGGACATAACTAATGAAAAACTGTTTTTT	CASSTYEDITNEKLFF
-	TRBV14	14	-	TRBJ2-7	TGTGCCAGCAGCCCGGACTTCTTAGACTACGAGCAGTACTTC	CASSPDFLDYEQYF
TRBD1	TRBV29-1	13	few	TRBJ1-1	TGCAGCGTGGACGGGACAGTGGACACTGAAGCTTTCTTT	CSVDGTVDTEAFF
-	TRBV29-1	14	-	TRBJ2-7	TGCAGCGTTGTGGGGGAGGCCGACCCCTACGAGCAGTACTTC	CSVVGEADPYEQYF
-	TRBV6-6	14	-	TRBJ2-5	TGTGCCAGCAGTTACGAAGCGTATACGGAGACCCAGTACTTC	CASSYEAYTETQYF
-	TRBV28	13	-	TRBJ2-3	TGTGCCAGCAGGACCTTAGGGAGGGATACGCAGTATTTT	CASRTLGRDTQYF
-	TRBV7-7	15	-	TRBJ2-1	TGTGCTAGCAGCTTGCAGGGTGGAGTTAAGGATGAGCAGTTCTTC	CASSLQGGVKDEQFF
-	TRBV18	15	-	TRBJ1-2	TGTGCCAGCTCATCCTCCCAGGGACTCAGATATGGCTACACCTTC	CASSSSQGLRYGYTF
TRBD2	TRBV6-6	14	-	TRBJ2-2	TGTGCCAGCAGTTCAGCGGGGTACACCGGGGAGCTGTTTTTT	CASSSAGYTGELFF
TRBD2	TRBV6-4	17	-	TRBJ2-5	TGTGCCAGCAGTGAATCATGGCGGCGGGAGAACGGAGAGACCCAGTACTTC	CASSESWRRENGETQYF
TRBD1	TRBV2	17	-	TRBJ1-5	TGTGCCAGCAGCCAAACGAGGACAGGGCTGAGCAATCAGCCCCAGCATTTT	CASSQTRTGLSNQPQHF
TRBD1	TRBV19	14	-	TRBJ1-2	TGTGCCAGTACAGAGGACAGGGTATTTGCTGGCTACACCTTC	CASTEDRVFAGYTF
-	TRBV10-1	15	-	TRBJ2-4	TGCGCCAGCATCCCGCCGGGACTAGCCAAAAACATTCAGTACTTC	CASIPPGLAKNIQYF
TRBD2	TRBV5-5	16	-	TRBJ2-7	TGTGCCAGCAGCTTGGGACTAGCGGGAGCCTCCTACGAGCAGTACTTC	CASSLGLAGASYEQYF
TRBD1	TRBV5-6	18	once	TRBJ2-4	TGTGCCAGCAGCAGCCCCTTTGGACAGGGGTTTACCAAAAACATTCAGTACTTC	CASSSPFGQGFTKNIQYF
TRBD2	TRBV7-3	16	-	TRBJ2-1	TGTGCCAGCAGCTTGGACCTAGCGGGAGGTCGGGATGAGCAGTTCTTC	CASSLDLAGGRDEQFF
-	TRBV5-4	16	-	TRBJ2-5	TGTGCCAGCAGCTTGGATAACGTAGCTTTGGAAGAGACCCAGTACTTC	CASSLDNVALEETQYF
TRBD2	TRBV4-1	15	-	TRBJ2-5	TGCGCCAGCAGCCAAGAAAAGGCGGGGGGGGAGACCCAGTACTTC	CASSQEKAGGETQYF
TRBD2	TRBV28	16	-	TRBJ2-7	TGTGCCAGCAGTGCCCTCGGGGGGAGTTGGTCCTACGAGCAGTACTTC	CASSALGGSWSYEQYF